This T cell receptor (beta chain) was obtained from a study of shared clonotypes between healthy human individuals. Notes on the study in general: The naive CD4 repertoires of a handful of donors were compared, and around 5% of clonotypes were shared.

Trimming took 7 bases from V and 5 from J, leaving 11 bases between them. CDR1 and CDR2 (germline): MDHEN, SYDVKM. The CDR3 loop spans 12 amino acids. Each subset's genomic DNA was shared equally among a number of immunoSEQ plates. In the authors' workflow: For the immunoSEQ data, sequences were junction-only without quality scores, so filtering differed. Data came from immunoSEQ multiplex PCR; TCRdb stores just in-frame clones and leaves some out. The V and J calls and the clone size are those of that table, but D and trimming were determined from the DNA. The sample contains about 660,000 clones, around 72% of which appear only once. As regards this clone: Its matching antigen is unknown.

The chain joins TRBV28 to TRBJ1-2, with unresolved D. Sequenced: memory CD4+ T cells sorted from blood. The subset denotes: CD45RA-negative fraction. This TCR was sampled from a woman aged 25-40 years in good health. CDR3 DNA sequence: TGTGCCAGCACCAAAAGCGTATATGGCTACACCTTC. Protein: CASTKSVYGYTF.